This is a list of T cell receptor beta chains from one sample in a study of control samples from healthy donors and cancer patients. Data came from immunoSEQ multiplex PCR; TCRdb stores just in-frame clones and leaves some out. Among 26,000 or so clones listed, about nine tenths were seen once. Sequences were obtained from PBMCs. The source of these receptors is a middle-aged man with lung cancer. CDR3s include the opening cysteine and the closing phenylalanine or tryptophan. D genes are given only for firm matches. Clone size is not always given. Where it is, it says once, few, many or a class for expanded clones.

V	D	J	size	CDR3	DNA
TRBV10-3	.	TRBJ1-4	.	CAISVARGNEKLFF	TGTGCCATCAGTGTCGCCAGGGGAAATGAAAAACTGTTTTTT
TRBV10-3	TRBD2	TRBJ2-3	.	CAITAGGPDTQYF	TGTGCCATCACAGCGGGGGGGCCCGATACGCAGTATTTT
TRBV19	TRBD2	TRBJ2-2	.	CASAPGTRYTGELFF	TGTGCCAGTGCGCCCGGGACTAGGTACACCGGGGAGCTGTTTTTT
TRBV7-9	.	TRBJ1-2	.	CASSLEGDGGGYTF	TGTGCCAGCAGCTTAGAAGGGGACGGGGGAGGCTACACCTTC
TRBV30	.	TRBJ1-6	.	CAWSAWNNSPLHF	TGTGCCTGGAGTGCTTGGAATAATTCACCCCTCCACTTT
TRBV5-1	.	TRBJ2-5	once	CASIPEAGQETQYF	TGCGCCAGCATCCCGGAGGCAGGCCAAGAGACCCAGTACTTC
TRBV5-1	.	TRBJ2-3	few	CASSFLDGISTDTQYF	TGCGCCAGCAGCTTCCTGGACGGGATTAGCACAGATACGCAGTATTTT
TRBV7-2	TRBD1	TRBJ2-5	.	CASRFPGTASTETQYF	TGTGCCAGCAGGTTCCCCGGGACAGCGAGTACGGAGACCCAGTACTTC
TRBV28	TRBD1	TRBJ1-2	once	CASVNIGGWHYGYTF	TGTGCCAGCGTAAATATAGGGGGCTGGCACTATGGCTACACCTTC
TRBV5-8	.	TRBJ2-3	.	CASTLQGGSTDTQYF	TGTGCCAGCACTCTCCAGGGGGGGAGCACAGATACGCAGTATTTT
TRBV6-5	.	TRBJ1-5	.	CASTRGSNQPQHF	TGTGCCAGCACCAGGGGAAGCAATCAGCCCCAGCATTTT
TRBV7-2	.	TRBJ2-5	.	CASSLAQIQETQYF	TGTGCCAGCAGCTTAGCACAGATTCAAGAGACCCAGTACTTC
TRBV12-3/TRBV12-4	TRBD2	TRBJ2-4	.	CASQHGSGGIQYF	TGTGCCAGCCAACATGGGTCGGGGGGCATTCAGTACTTC
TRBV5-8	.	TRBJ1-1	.	CASSLGQMNTEAFF	TGTGCCAGCAGCTTAGGGCAGATGAACACTGAAGCTTTCTTT
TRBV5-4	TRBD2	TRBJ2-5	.	CASSLELGLAGETQYF	TGTGCCAGCAGCTTGGAGTTGGGACTAGCGGGGGAGACCCAGTACTTC
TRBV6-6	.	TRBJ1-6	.	CASSYSLGSGGPLHF	TGTGCCAGCAGTTACAGTTTGGGATCTGGGGGACCCCTCCACTTT
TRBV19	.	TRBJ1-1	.	CASSISQGGEAFF	TGTGCCAGTAGTATATCACAGGGAGGTGAAGCTTTCTTT
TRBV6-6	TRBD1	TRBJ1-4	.	CASSSGTGLSKLFF	TGTGCCAGCAGTTCCGGGACAGGACTGTCGAAACTGTTTTTT
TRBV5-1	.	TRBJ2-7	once	CASSSGTNTYEQYF	TGCGCCAGCAGTTCCGGGACCAACACCTACGAGCAGTACTTC
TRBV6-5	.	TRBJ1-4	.	CASRADRGNEKLFF	TGTGCCAGCAGGGCGGACAGAGGAAATGAAAAACTGTTTTTT
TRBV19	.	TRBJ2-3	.	CASSLMDTQYF	TGTGCCAGTAGCCTTATGGATACGCAGTATTTT
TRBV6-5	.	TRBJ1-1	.	CASSNLKGNTEAFF	TGTGCCAGCAGTAACCTAAAAGGGAACACTGAAGCTTTCTTT
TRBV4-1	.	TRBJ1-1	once	CASSQVVGEAFF	TGCGCCAGCAGCCAAGTTGTGGGTGAAGCTTTCTTT
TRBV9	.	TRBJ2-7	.	CASSVYPNPSYEQYF	TGTGCCAGCAGCGTATATCCGAACCCCTCCTACGAGCAGTACTTC
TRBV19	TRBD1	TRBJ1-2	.	CASSTDRDYGYTF	TGTGCCAGTAGTACCGACAGGGACTATGGCTACACCTTC
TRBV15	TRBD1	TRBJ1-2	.	CATSRQGALDGYTF	TGTGCCACCAGCAGGCAGGGGGCGTTGGATGGCTACACCTTC
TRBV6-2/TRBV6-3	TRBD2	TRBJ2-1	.	CASSTIRRLAGKNEQFF	TGTGCCAGCAGCACGATCCGCCGTTTAGCGGGGAAGAATGAGCAGTTCTTC
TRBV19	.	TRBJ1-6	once	CASRLGNSPLHF	TGTGCCAGTAGGCTCGGAAATTCACCCCTCCACTTT
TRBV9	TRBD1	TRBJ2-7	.	CASSGGGRDRNYEQYF	TGTGCCAGCAGCGGTGGGGGTCGGGACAGAAACTACGAGCAGTACTTC
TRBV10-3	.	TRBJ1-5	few	CAISESEFSNQPQHF	TGTGCCATCAGTGAGTCGGAGTTTAGCAATCAGCCCCAGCATTTT
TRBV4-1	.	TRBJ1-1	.	CASSPRGGDQNTEAFF	TGCGCCAGCAGTCCCCGGGGGGGCGATCAGAACACTGAAGCTTTCTTT
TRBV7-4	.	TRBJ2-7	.	CASSPRQELRYEQYF	TGTGCCAGCAGCCCCCGACAGGAGTTGAGGTACGAGCAGTACTTC
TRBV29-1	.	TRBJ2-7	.	CSVNTGNDYEQYF	TGCAGCGTGAACACCGGGAATGACTACGAGCAGTACTTC
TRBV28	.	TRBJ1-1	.	CASSLSQPPNTEAFF	TGTGCCAGCAGTTTGAGCCAACCCCCGAACACTGAAGCTTTCTTT
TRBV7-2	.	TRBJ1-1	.	CASSPQGTVAMEKAFF	TGTGCCAGCAGCCCTCAGGGGACGGTAGCAATGGAGAAGGCTTTCTTT
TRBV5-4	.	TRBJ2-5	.	CASSLNVGGTSETQYF	TGTGCCAGCAGCTTAAACGTTGGGGGGACAAGTGAGACCCAGTACTTC
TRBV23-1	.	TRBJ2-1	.	CASKRQVSNNEQFF	TGCGCCAGCAAGAGACAGGTTTCCAACAATGAGCAGTTCTTC
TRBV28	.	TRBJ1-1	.	CASRPRVLRNTEAFF	TGTGCCAGCAGGCCCAGGGTTTTAAGGAACACTGAAGCTTTCTTT
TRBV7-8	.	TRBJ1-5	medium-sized	CASSLDTHQRPQHF	TGTGCCAGCAGCCTGGACACCCATCAAAGGCCCCAGCATTTT
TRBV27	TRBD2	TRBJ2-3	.	CASSVGTTSSPDTQYF	TGTGCCAGCAGTGTCGGGACTACCTCAAGCCCAGATACGCAGTATTTT
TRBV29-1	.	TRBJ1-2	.	CSVPSGRDGYTF	TGCAGCGTTCCGTCAGGAAGGGATGGCTACACCTTC
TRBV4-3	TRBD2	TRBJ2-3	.	CASSQDGLALMDTQYF	TGCGCCAGCAGCCAAGATGGACTAGCGTTAATGGATACGCAGTATTTT
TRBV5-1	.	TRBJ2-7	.	CASSWDLSSSYEQYF	TGCGCCAGCAGTTGGGACCTATCGAGCTCCTACGAGCAGTACTTC
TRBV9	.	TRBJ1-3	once	CASSGRGSGNTIYF	TGTGCCAGCAGCGGGAGAGGCTCTGGAAACACCATATATTTT
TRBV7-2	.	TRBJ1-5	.	CASSRSSGNQPQHF	TGTGCCAGCAGCCGGAGCTCAGGGAATCAGCCCCAGCATTTT
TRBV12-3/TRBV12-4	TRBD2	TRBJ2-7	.	CASRLAGAYEQYF	TGTGCCAGCAGACTAGCGGGGGCCTACGAGCAGTACTTC
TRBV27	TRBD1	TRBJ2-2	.	CASSPRQGSGELFF	TGTGCCAGCAGTCCACGACAGGGGAGCGGGGAGCTGTTTTTT